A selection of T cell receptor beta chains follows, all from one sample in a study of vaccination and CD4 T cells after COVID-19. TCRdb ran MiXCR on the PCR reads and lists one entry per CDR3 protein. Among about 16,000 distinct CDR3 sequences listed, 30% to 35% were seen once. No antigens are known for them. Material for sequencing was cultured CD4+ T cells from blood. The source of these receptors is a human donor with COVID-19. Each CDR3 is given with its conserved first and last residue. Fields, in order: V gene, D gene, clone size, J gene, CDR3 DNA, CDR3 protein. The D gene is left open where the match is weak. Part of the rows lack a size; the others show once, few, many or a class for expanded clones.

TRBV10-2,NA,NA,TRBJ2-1,TGCGCCAGCAGTGGTGGCAGCTCCTTGGGCTACAATGAGCAGTTCTTC,CASSGGSSLGYNEQFF
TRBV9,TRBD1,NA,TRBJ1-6,TGTGCCAGCAGCGTAGGGACAGGGACGAATTCACCCCTCCACTTT,CASSVGTGTNSPLHF
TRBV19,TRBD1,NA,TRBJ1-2,TGTGCCAGTAGTATGGGACAGGGATACGGCTACACCTTC,CASSMGQGYGYTF
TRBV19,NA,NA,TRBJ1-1,TGTGCCAGTAGCGACAGTAGTATATTACAGAACACTGAAGCTTTCTTT,CASSDSSILQNTEAFF
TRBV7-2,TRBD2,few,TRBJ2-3,TGTGCCAGCAGCTTGTGGACTAGCGGGGGGGCAAGGCGACGCACAGATACGCAGTATTTT,CASSLWTSGGARRRTDTQYF
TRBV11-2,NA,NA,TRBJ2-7,TGTGCCAGCAGCTTAGGCCGGGGGAGCTCCTACGAGCAGTACTTC,CASSLGRGSSYEQYF
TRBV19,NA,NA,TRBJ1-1,TGTGCCAGTAGTATAGAAGTTTCCAGGGTTTGGACTGAAGCTTTCTTT,CASSIEVSRVWTEAFF
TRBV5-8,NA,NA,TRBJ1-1,TGTGCCAGCAGCCTACGGACAGCCAACACTGAAGCTTTCTTT,CASSLRTANTEAFF
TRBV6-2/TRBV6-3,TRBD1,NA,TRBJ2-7,TGTGCCAGCAGAGGACAGGGGGCCACCTACGAGCAGTACTTC,CASRGQGATYEQYF
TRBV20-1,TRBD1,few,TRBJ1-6,TGCAGTGCCCGACTCGACAGGGCAGGATTTGATGTCTCCCTCCACTTT,CSARLDRAGFDVSLHF
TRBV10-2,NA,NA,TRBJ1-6,TGCGCCAGCAGTGAATCGGGATATTCACCCCTCCACTTT,CASSESGYSPLHF
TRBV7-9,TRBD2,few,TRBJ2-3,TGTGCCAGCATCTTAGCGGGGATGGATACGCAGTATTTT,CASILAGMDTQYF
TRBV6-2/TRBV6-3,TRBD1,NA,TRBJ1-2,TGTGCCAGCAGTCCAGCCGGGACAGGGGGCCGCGGCTACACCTTC,CASSPAGTGGRGYTF
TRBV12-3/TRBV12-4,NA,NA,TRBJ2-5,TGTGCCAGCAGGGCTATGGAGACCCAGTACTTC,CASRAMETQYF
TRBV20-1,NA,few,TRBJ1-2,TGCAGTGCTAGAGATCAGACAGGAGGAAACTATGGCTACACCTTC,CSARDQTGGNYGYTF
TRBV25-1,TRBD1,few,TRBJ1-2,TGTGCCAGCAGTGAACAGGGGGTCTATGGCTACACCTTC,CASSEQGVYGYTF
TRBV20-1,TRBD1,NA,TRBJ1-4,TGCAGTGCTAGAGATAGTAACAGGGGGAATGAAAAACTGTTTTTT,CSARDSNRGNEKLFF
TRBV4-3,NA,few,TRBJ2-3,TGCGCCAGCAGCCCGGACTGGGGGGGGCCCACAGATACGCAGTATTTT,CASSPDWGGPTDTQYF
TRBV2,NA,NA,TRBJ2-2,TGTGCCAGCAGAGCCCTTTTTGGTCGATCAGGGGAGCTGTTTTTT,CASRALFGRSGELFF
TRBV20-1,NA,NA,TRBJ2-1,TGCAGTGCTGGGATAACCTTAGGGTCTTCGGAACACAATGAGCAGTTCTTC,CSAGITLGSSEHNEQFF
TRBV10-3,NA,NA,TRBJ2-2,TGTGCCATCAGTGATCTCCAGGGCGGCACCGGGGAGCTGTTTTTT,CAISDLQGGTGELFF
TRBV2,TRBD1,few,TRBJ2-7,TGTGCCAGCAGTCGGGCCGGACAGGGGGGATTCGAGCAGTACTTC,CASSRAGQGGFEQYF
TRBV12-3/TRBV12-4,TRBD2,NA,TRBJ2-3,TGTGCCAGCAGTCGTAGCGGGCCCCTTTTCGCAGATACGCAGTATTTT,CASSRSGPLFADTQYF
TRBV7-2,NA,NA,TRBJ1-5,TGTGCCAGCCGTCGAGAGGCGGGGGCTCAGCCCCAGCATTTT,CASRREAGAQPQHF
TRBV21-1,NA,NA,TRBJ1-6,TGTGCCAGCAGCCGCGCTAGATCTGGTAATTCACCCCTCCACTTT,CASSRARSGNSPLHF